The T cell receptor (beta chain) described here comes from a study of T cells in Graves' hyperthyroidism and ophthalmopathy. Looking at the study overall: Specimen type is peripheral blood, collected at initial diagnosis prior to any treatment.

CDR1 and CDR2 from the germline V gene are MDHEN and SYDVKM. The CDR3 covers 17 residues. Trimming at V came to 5 bases and at J to 2 bases, leaving 8 bases not matched to a gene. Uncontrolled infections, other autoimmune diseases, pregnancy or lactation led to exclusion of patients. Using more than 8 ml of fresh peripheral blood, PBMCs were prepared. This clonotype was detected many times. Its target is unknown. Study results and caveats: Blood also contained most expanded thyroid clonotypes above 0.001.

The source material, RNA transcripts, was used to amplify TCR beta CDR3 regions. The HTBI primer set drove a first-round RT-PCR of the TCR CDR3. TCRdb re-derived calls from the multiplex PCR reads in MiXCR, one entry per CDR3 protein. The data contain about 620,000 distinct CDR3 sequences, around 15% of them singletons. The V call is TRBV28, the J call TRBJ2-3, with TRBD2 matching 12 bases. This sequence originates from a woman younger than 45 with Graves' hyperthyroidism. The sequencing input was blood. CDR3 loop: CASSPDLAGGNTDTQYF. The CDR3 bases are TGTGCCAGCAGTCCAGATCTAGCGGGAGGGAACACAGATACGCAGTATTTT.